The T cell receptor (beta chain) under discussion was sequenced for a study of cytomegalovirus exposure and HLA in healthy donors. PCR used 60 Vbeta primers and 13 Jbeta primers. Clones were sequenced by immunoSEQ multiplex PCR, and TCRdb holds only the in-frame ones, with some missing. The table lists 100,000 to 150,000 clones, around 81% of them singletons. This clone showed up just a few times. What was sequenced was PBMCs. The receptor's source is a woman aged 40-49 years in good health and CMV-seronegative.

The CDR3 loop reads CASSQDPLTTGNQPQHF. The CDR3 DNA follows: TGCGCCAGCAGCCAAGATCCCTTGACGACTGGCAATCAGCCCCAGCATTTT. V is TRBV4-1 and J is TRBJ1-5, with no clear D. The CDR3 loop spans 17 amino acids. Germline CDR1 MGHRA, CDR2 YSYEKL. The V and J ends lost 0 bases and 2 bases respectively, with 14 bases between them.